A single sample gave rise to the 30 T cell receptor beta chains below, sequenced in a study of glioma-infiltrating T cells after dendritic cell vaccination. TCRdb's copy holds only in-frame clones and misses some; the assay was immunoSEQ multiplex PCR. The table has 60,000 to 70,000 clones, more than 75% seen once. This material consisted of blood, taken before dendritic cell vaccination. All receptors come from a human donor with glioblastoma.

This sequence joins TRBV4-1 and TRBJ2-1; 13 nucleotides match TRBD2. This CDR3 is built from 15 residues. CDR1 and CDR2 (germline): MGHRA, YSYEKL. Trimming at V came to 2 bases and at J to 8 bases, leaving 3 bases not matched to a gene. The CDR3 is CASSQTSGGADEQFF. The CDR3 DNA reads TGCGCCAGCAGCCAAACTAGCGGGGGGGCTGATGAGCAGTTCTTC.

The rearrangement uses TRBV5-1 and TRBJ2-7, with a possible D match to TRBD1 (6 bases). Germline V gene lookup returns CDR1 SGHRS and CDR2 YFSETQ. Trimming shortened V by 4 bases and J by 3 bases, and 14 bases separated the two germline ends. The CDR3 length is 14 residues. The CDR3 sequence is CASSLQAGDYEQYF. CDR3 sequence (DNA): TGCGCCAGCAGCCTCCAGGCAGGGGACTACGAGCAGTACTTC.

The chain uses TRBV5-1 and TRBJ1-6; D possibly corresponds to TRBD1 (5 bases). Germline-derived CDR1 and CDR2 are SGHRS and YFSETQ. This CDR3 has 15 residues. Trimming cost V 3 bases and J 9 bases, with 16 bases left between them. This CDR3 reads CASSSSGDDTSPLHF. Here the CDR3 DNA reads TGCGCCAGCAGCTCCTCGGGGGACGACACTTCACCCCTCCACTTT.

This clone came up once. V is TRBV7-2 and J is TRBJ2-3, with 7 bases identical to TRBD2. V dropped 8 bases and J dropped 7; count of bases not matched to a gene: 12. Germline loops: CDR1 SGHTA, CDR2 FQGNSA. CDR3 length: 14 residues. This CDR3 is CASGRSRRGNTQYF. The CDR3 DNA sequence: TGTGCCAGCGGCAGGAGTAGGCGGGGGAATACGCAGTATTTT.

V usage is TRBV5-4 and J usage is TRBJ1-6; a possible D gene is TRBD1 (6 bases). The CDR3 loop spans 18 amino acids. Germline V CDR1 and CDR2: SGHNT, YYREEE (reference sequence). V was clipped by 1 base and J by 7 bases, with 21 bases between them. The CDR3 sequence is CASSLPVTGGLGNSPLHF. The CDR3 DNA follows: TGTGCCAGCAGCTTGCCTGTTACGGGGGGCCTTGGAAATTCACCCCTCCACTTT.

The J gene is TRBJ2-1, the V gene TRBV9; 8 bases agree with TRBD2. The germline V gene encodes CDR1 SGDLS and CDR2 YYNGEE. There are 15 residues in the CDR3. V was clipped by 3 bases and J by 6 bases; unmatched bases: 8. DNA of the CDR3: TGTGCCAGCAGCGAGTTCGGGGGGGCCCGCAATGAGCAGTTCTTC. This codes for CASSEFGGARNEQFF.

This clone was seen a few times. CDR3 amino acids: CASSFVGAHNEKLFF. The CDR3 DNA reads as TGTGCCAGCAGCTTTGTGGGGGCCCATAATGAAAAACTGTTTTTT. The gene calls are TRBV5-6 and TRBJ1-4, with TRBD1 as a possible D gene (6 bases). Trimming took off 2 bases at V and 4 bases at J, with 12 bases between the two ends. The CDR3 is made up of 15 amino acids. Per the germline V gene, CDR1 is SGHDT and CDR2 is YYEEEE.

This chain connects TRBV5-5 to TRBJ1-6, with 7 bases aligning to TRBD1. The CDR3 consists of 14 residues. CDR1 SGHKS and CDR2 YYEKEE come from the germline V gene (reference sequence). V was clipped by 2 bases and J by 9 bases; unmatched bases: 5. The DNA for the CDR3 is TGTGCCAGCAGCTTTGGGCAGGGGGGTTCACCCCTCCACTTT. This codes for CASSFGQGGSPLHF. Drawing the rest from reference TRBV5-5 and TRBJ1-6, the complete variable domain is DAGVTQSPTHLIKTRGQQVTLRCSPISGHKSVSWYQQVLGQGPQFIFQYYEKEERGRGNFPDRFSARQFPNYSSELNVNALLLGDSALYLCASSFGQGGSPLHFGNGTRLTVT.

The chain's CDR3 is CASSPTSDLYNEQFF. The CDR3 DNA follows: TGTGCCAGCAGCCCTACTAGCGACCTATACAATGAGCAGTTCTTC. V usage is TRBV5-4 and J usage is TRBJ2-1; 7 positions match TRBD2. V lost 4 bases to trimming and J lost 4 bases; unmatched junction nucleotides: 8. The CDR3 is 15 amino acids. Germline V lookup: CDR1 SGHNT, CDR2 YYREEE (reference sequence).

This clone was recorded a few times. The gene calls are TRBV6-5 and TRBJ2-7; D possibly corresponds to TRBD2 (5 bases). Germline CDR1 MNHEY, CDR2 SVGAGI. V shed 6 bases and J shed 3 bases, with 18 bases lying between them. The CDR3 is 15 residues long. CDR3 in amino acids: CASSSRSRGNYEQYF. In nucleotides, the CDR3 is TGTGCCAGCAGCTCCCGAAGTCGGGGAAACTACGAGCAGTACTTC.

V gene TRBV19 combines with J gene TRBJ1-2; TRBD1 agrees at 10 bases. Germline lookup yields CDR1 LNHDA and CDR2 SQIVND (reference sequence). Losses at the gene ends were 3 bases for V and 8 bases for J; bases not matched to a gene: 3. The CDR3 consists of 13 residues. The CDR3 sequence: CASSIDRGRGYTF. CDR3 nucleotides: TGTGCCAGTAGTATTGACAGGGGGCGAGGCTACACCTTC.

CDR3 protein: CASSRRTDTQYF. The DNA of the CDR3 is TGTGCCAGCAGCCGCCGGACAGATACGCAGTATTTT. The chain links TRBV2 to TRBJ2-3; the D is unclear. Germline-derived CDR1 and CDR2 are SNHLY and FYNNEI. V was trimmed by 6 bases and J by 3 bases, leaving 7 bases between them. CDR3 length: 12 residues.

The V and J genes are TRBV6-9 and TRBJ2-2; 15 positions agree with TRBD2. Per germline, CDR1 MNHGY and CDR2 SVAAGI. J was trimmed by 6 bases and V by 6 bases; bases with no gene match: 17. The CDR3 covers 20 residues. The CDR3 region has the DNA TGTGCCAGCAGCTGCTCCGGGACTAGCGGGGGGCCTTTTGAGGCCGGGGAGCTGTTTTTT. Translation: CASSCSGTSGGPFEAGELFF.

The rearrangement uses TRBV5-1 and TRBJ1-1; 11 bases are shared with TRBD1. V was pared by 1 base and J by 3 bases, with 2 bases of the junction left unmatched. Per the germline V gene, CDR1 is SGHRS and CDR2 is YFSETQ. The CDR3 sequence is 15 residues long. CDR3 region: CASSLWGQGDTEAFF. The CDR3 coding sequence is TGCGCCAGCAGCTTGTGGGGACAGGGGGACACTGAAGCTTTCTTT.

The genes are TRBV10-3 and TRBJ2-3; 15 positions match TRBD2. The V and J ends lost 0 bases and 6 bases, in that order; junction bases with no gene match: 1. Germline CDR1 and CDR2: ENHRY and SYGVKD. The CDR3 covers 16 residues. The CDR3 bases are TGTGCCATCAGTGAGTCCGGACTAGCGGGGGGGGATACGCAGTATTTT. It encodes CAISESGLAGGDTQYF.

V usage is TRBV5-4 and J usage is TRBJ1-6, with D perhaps TRBD1 (6 bases). Germline V gene sequence: CDR1 SGHNT, CDR2 YYREEE (reference sequence). This CDR3 region has 14 residues. Trimming took 4 bases from V and 7 from J, leaving 12 bases between them. The CDR3 DNA reads as TGTGCCAGCAGCGGGAGGGGGGCGAATTCACCCCTCCACTTT. Translated, it gives CASSGRGANSPLHF.

This sequence joins TRBV30 and TRBJ1-5; D might be TRBD1 (5 bases). CDR3 length: 13 residues. The germline V gene has CDR1 GTSNPN and CDR2 SVGIG (reference sequence). V was shortened by 1 base and J by 5 bases, with 9 bases between the two germline ends. CDR3 DNA sequence: TGTGCCTGGAGTGGACAGACGGATCAGCCCCAGCATTTT. Protein product: CAWSGQTDQPQHF.

This rearrangement joins TRBV29-1 to TRBJ2-3; D not resolved. The germline V gene has CDR1 SQVTM and CDR2 ANQGSEA. CDR3 length equals 11 residues. V lost 3 bases, J lost 4 bases, and 5 bases lay in between. CDR3 loop: CSVDRSDTQYF. The CDR3 nucleotides read TGCAGCGTTGACAGATCAGATACGCAGTATTTT.

This sequence joins TRBV18 and TRBJ1-2, with D tentatively TRBD1 (6 bases). V gave up 1 base and J gave up 2 bases, with 8 bases separating them. The CDR3 totals 14 residues. Germline CDR1 reads KGHSH; CDR2 reads LQKENI. CDR3 sequence: CASSPRDKNYGYTF. The CDR3 DNA follows: TGTGCCAGCTCACCACGGGACAAGAACTATGGCTACACCTTC.

The chain couples TRBV27 to TRBJ2-2, with 14 bases lining up with TRBD2. The V segment lost 5 bases and the J segment 6 bases; nucleotides outside the gene matches: 11. The CDR3 is made up of 18 amino acids. Germline V gives CDR1 MNHEY, CDR2 SMNVEV (reference sequence). The CDR3 region has the DNA TGTGCCAGCAGTAATCCGGGACTAGCGGGGGACCTTCCCGGGGAGCTGTTTTTT. It codes for CASSNPGLAGDLPGELFF.

The CDR3 nucleotides read TGTGCCAGCAGTCGAGGCAGGGACACTGAAGCTTTCTTT. Translating gives CASSRGRDTEAFF. The V gene is TRBV28, the J gene TRBJ1-1; the D gene is possibly TRBD1 (5 bases). Germline CDR1 MDHEN, CDR2 SYDVKM. V dropped 5 bases and J dropped 3 bases, with 10 bases sitting between them. The CDR3 sequence is 13 residues long.

The V call is TRBV15, the J call TRBJ2-1, with 8 positions matching TRBD2. The V gene's germline CDR1 is LNHNV and CDR2 YYDKDF (reference sequence). V lost 4 bases to trimming and J lost 2 bases; unmatched junction nucleotides: 4. This CDR3 is built from 15 residues. The CDR3 sequence is CATSTSGGTYNEQFF. CDR3 DNA: TGTGCCACCAGCACCAGCGGGGGTACCTACAATGAGCAGTTCTTC.

J is TRBJ2-3 and V is TRBV10-2, with TRBD1 matching 8 bases. V shed 7 bases and J 3 bases; nucleotides not matched to a gene: 6. This CDR3 spans 14 amino acids. From germline, CDR1 is WSHSY and CDR2 SAAADI. The CDR3 DNA is TGCGCCAGCAAAATCGGGACAGGAACAGATACGCAGTATTTT. Translated, it gives CASKIGTGTDTQYF.

J is TRBJ2-5 and V is TRBV28; possibly TRBD1 for D (6 bases). Trimming took off 6 bases at V and 4 bases at J, with 15 bases between the two ends. CDR3 length: 14 amino acids. Germline loops: CDR1 MDHEN, CDR2 SYDVKM. The CDR3 region is CASSRDTGRETQYF. The CDR3, as DNA: TGTGCCAGCAGCCGGGACACGGGGCGAGAGACCCAGTACTTC.

This clone was picked up a small number of times. The chain has TRBV5-1 and TRBJ2-3; 8 nucleotides align to TRBD2. Germline assignment: CDR1 SGHRS and CDR2 YFSETQ. V dropped 1 base and J dropped 2; count of bases not matched to a gene: 6. This CDR3 spans 16 amino acids. The CDR3 here is CASSLKAGELTDTQYF. CDR3 nucleotides: TGCGCCAGCAGCTTGAAAGCGGGGGAGCTCACAGATACGCAGTATTTT.

The chain employs TRBV10-2 and TRBJ2-3, with D perhaps TRBD2 (7 bases). Trimming cost V 3 bases and J 2 bases, with 15 bases left between them. This CDR3 comprises 16 residues. The germline gives CDR1 WSHSY, CDR2 SAAADI. The CDR3 region is CASSESGGLNTDTQYF. The CDR3 DNA reads TGCGCCAGCAGTGAATCCGGGGGGCTGAACACAGATACGCAGTATTTT.

The rearrangement links TRBV19 to TRBJ2-7; a weak D match, TRBD2 (6 bases). V lost 5 bases to trimming and J lost 3 bases, with 20 bases between them. Germline V gene sequence: CDR1 LNHDA, CDR2 SQIVND (reference sequence). This CDR3 contains 16 residues. The DNA of the CDR3 is TGTGCCAGTAGTCCGTTCGCCGGGAGAGAGAACTACGAGCAGTACTTC. This codes for CASSPFAGRENYEQYF.

This chain connects TRBV6-4 to TRBJ2-3, with 7 bases matching TRBD2. The CDR3 runs 12 residues. Trimming took 5 bases from V and 8 from J; bases not matched to a gene: 4. The germline gives CDR1 MRHNA, CDR2 SNTAGT. CDR3 nucleotides: TGTGCCAGCAGTAATTGGGGGGGTACGCAGTATTTT. Translated, it gives CASSNWGGTQYF.

The rearrangement uses TRBV4-2 and TRBJ1-4; D is ambiguous. This CDR3 is 15 amino acids long. Between the trimmed V and J ends, which lost 0 bases and 8 bases, there was a span of 13 bases. Germline V gene data show CDR1 as LGHNA and CDR2 as YNFKEQ. For the CDR3, the DNA is TGTGCCAGCAGCCAAGAAGGAGGGAGCGACGAAAAACTGTTTTTT. The encoded protein is CASSQEGGSDEKLFF.

This clone was found many times. The chain joins TRBV19 to TRBJ1-6; no firm D call. Per the germline V gene, CDR1 is LNHDA and CDR2 is SQIVND (reference sequence). The CDR3 has 13 amino acids. Trimming took 9 bases from V and 5 from J, leaving 11 bases between them. DNA of the CDR3: TGTGCCAGCGGTGGCAGGAATAATTCACCCCTCCACTTT. This sequence encodes CASGGRNNSPLHF. The variable domain in full, completed from reference TRBV19 and TRBJ1-6, reads DGGITQSPKYLFRKEGQNVTLSCEQNLNHDAMYWYRQDPGQGLRLIYYSQIVNDFQKGDIAEGYSVSREKKESFPLTVTSAQKNPTAFYLCASGGRNNSPLHFGNGTRLTVT.